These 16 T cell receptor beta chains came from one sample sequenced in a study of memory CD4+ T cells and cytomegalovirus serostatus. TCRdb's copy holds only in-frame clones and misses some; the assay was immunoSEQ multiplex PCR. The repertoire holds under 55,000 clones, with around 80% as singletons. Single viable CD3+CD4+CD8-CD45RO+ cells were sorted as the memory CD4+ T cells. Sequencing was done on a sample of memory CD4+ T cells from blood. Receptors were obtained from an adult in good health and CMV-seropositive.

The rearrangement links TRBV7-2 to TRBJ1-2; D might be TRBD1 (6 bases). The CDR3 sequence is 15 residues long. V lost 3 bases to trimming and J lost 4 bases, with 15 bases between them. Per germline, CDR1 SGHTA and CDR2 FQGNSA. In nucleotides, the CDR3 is TGTGCCAGCAGCTTCTCAGGGGCCCCTACCTATGGCTACACCTTC. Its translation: CASSFSGAPTYGYTF.

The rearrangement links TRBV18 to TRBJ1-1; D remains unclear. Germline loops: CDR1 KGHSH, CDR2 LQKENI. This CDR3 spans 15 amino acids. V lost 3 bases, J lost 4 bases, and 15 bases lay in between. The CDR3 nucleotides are TGTGCCAGCTCACCGCGCCCGGGGTCCGGCACTGAAGCTTTCTTT. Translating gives CASSPRPGSGTEAFF.

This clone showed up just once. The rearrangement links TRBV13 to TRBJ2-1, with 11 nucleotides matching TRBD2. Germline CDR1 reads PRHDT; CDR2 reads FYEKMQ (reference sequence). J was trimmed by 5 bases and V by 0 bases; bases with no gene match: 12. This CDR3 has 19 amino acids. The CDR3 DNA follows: TGTGCCAGCAGCTTAGGCCGACTCCCGACTAGCGGGGACGACAATGAGCAGTTCTTC. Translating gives CASSLGRLPTSGDDNEQFF.

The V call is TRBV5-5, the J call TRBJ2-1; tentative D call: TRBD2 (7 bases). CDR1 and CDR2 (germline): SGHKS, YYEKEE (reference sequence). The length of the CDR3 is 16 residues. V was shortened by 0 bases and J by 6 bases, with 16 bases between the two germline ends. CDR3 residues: CASSLGGRGPSNEQFF. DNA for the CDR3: TGTGCCAGCAGCTTGGGTGGGCGGGGGCCTAGCAATGAGCAGTTCTTC.

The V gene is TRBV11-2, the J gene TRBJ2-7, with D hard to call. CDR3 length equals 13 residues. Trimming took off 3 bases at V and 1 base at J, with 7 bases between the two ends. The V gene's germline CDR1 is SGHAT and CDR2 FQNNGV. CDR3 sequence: CASSFFPSYEQYF. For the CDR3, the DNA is TGTGCCAGCAGCTTTTTCCCGTCCTACGAGCAGTACTTC. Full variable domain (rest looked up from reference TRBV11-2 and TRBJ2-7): EAGVAQSPRYKIIEKRQSVAFWCNPISGHATLYWYQQILGQGPKLLIQFQNNGVVDDSQLPKDRFSAERLKGVDSTLKIQPAKLEDSAVYLCASSFFPSYEQYFGPGTRLTVT.

The CDR3 protein is CASSLGGAGELFF. In DNA form, the CDR3 reads TGTGCCAGCAGCTTAGGAGGGGCCGGGGAGCTGTTTTTT. The chain combines TRBV11-3 with TRBJ2-2; D may match TRBD1 or TRBD2 (5 bases each). In germline, CDR1 is SGHNT, CDR2 YENEEA. Trimming removed 1 base from V and 6 bases from J, with 6 bases in between. This CDR3 has 13 residues. The full variable domain, completed using reference TRBV11-3 and TRBJ2-2, is EAGVVQSPRYKIIEKKQPVAFWCNPISGHNTLYWYLQNLGQGPELLIRYENEEAVDDSQLPKDRFSAERLKGVDSTLKIQPAELGDSAVYLCASSLGGAGELFFGEGSRLTVL.

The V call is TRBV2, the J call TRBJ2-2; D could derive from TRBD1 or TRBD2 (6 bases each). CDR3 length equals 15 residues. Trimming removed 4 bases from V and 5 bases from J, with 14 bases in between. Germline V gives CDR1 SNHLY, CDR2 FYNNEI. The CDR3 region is CASSVGGLDTGELFF. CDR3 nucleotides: TGTGCCAGCAGTGTAGGGGGGCTTGATACCGGGGAGCTGTTTTTT.

CDR3 DNA: TGTGCCAGCCGGCGAGGGGAGGGTTCACCCCTCCACTTT. This gives the protein CASRRGEGSPLHF. The rearrangement uses TRBV9 and TRBJ1-6; perhaps TRBD1 as D (5 bases). The germline gives CDR1 SGDLS, CDR2 YYNGEE. Trimming took 7 bases from V and 9 from J, leaving 14 bases between them. This CDR3 has 13 residues.

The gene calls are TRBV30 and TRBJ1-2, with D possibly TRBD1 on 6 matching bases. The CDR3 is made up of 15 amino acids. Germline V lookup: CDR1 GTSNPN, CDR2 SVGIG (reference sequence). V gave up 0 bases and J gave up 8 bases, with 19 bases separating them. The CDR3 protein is CAWSVQRGWYSGYTF. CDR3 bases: TGTGCCTGGAGTGTACAAAGGGGGTGGTACTCCGGCTACACCTTC.

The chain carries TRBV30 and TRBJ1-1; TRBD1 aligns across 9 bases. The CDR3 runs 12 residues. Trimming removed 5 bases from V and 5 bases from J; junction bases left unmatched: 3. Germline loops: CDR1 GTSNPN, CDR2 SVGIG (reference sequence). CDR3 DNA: TGTGCCTGGGGGACAGGGCAGACTGAAGCTTTCTTT. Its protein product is CAWGTGQTEAFF.

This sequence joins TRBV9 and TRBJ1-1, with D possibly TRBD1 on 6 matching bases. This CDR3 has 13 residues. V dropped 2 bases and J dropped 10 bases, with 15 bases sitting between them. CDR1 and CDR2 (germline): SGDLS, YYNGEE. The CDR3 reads CASSVTEGGVAFF. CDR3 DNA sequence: TGTGCCAGCAGCGTCACGGAAGGGGGGGTAGCTTTCTTT.

CDR3 region: CASSPRGVGPFNSPLHF. The CDR3 coding sequence is TGTGCCAGCAGCCCGCGGGGGGTAGGGCCTTTCAATTCACCCCTCCACTTT. The chain is built from TRBV28 and TRBJ1-6, with D possibly TRBD1 on 5 matching bases. The CDR3 spans 17 residues. Germline CDR1 is MDHEN and CDR2 is SYDVKM. V was cut by 6 bases and J by 7 bases, with 22 bases left in between.

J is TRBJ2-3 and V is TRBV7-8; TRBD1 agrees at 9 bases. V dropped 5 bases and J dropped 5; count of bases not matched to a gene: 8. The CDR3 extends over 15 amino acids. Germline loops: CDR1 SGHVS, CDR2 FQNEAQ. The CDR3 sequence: CASSQTGGWKDTQYF. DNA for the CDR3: TGTGCCAGCAGCCAAACAGGGGGCTGGAAAGATACGCAGTATTTT.

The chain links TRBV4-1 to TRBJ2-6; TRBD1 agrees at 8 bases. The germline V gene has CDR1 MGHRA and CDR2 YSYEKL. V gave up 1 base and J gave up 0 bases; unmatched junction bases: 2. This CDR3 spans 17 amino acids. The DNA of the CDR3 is TGCGCCAGCAGCCAAGGGGGACAGGTCTCTGGGGCCAACGTCCTGACTTTC. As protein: CASSQGGQVSGANVLTF.

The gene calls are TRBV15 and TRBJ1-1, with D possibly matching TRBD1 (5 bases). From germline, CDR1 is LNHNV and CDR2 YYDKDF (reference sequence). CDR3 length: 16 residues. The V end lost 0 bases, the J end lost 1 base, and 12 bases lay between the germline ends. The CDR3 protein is CATSRDREGPNTEAFF. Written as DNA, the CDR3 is TGTGCCACCAGCAGAGATAGGGAGGGACCGAACACTGAAGCTTTCTTT. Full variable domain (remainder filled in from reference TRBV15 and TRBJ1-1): DAMVIQNPRYQVTQFGKPVTLSCSQTLNHNVMYWYQQKSSQAPKLLFHYYDKDFNNEADTPDNFQSRRPNTSFCFLDIRSPGLGDTAMYLCATSRDREGPNTEAFFGQGTRLTVV.

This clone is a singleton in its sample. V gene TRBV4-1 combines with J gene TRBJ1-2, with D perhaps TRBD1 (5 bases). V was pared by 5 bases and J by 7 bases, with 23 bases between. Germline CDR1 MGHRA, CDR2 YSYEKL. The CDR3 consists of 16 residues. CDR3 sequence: CASSDDNVGVFGGYTF. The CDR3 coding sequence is TGCGCCAGCAGCGACGATAACGTGGGGGTCTTCGGTGGCTACACCTTC.